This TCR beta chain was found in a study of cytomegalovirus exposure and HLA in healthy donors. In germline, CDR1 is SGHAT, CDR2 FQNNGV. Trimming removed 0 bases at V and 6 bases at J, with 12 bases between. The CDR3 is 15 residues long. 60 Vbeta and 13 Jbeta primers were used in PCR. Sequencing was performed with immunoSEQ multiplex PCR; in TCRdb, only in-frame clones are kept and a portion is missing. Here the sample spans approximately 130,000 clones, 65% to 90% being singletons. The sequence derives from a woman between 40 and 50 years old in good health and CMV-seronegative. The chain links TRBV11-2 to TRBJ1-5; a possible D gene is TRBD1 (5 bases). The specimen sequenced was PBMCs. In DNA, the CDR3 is TGTGCCAGCAGCTTAGATGGAGGGGCAGGTCAGCCCCAGCATTTT. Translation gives CASSLDGGAGQPQHF.